A selection of T cell receptor beta chains follows, all from one sample in a study of blood T cell repertoires in COVID-19. TCRdb's copy holds only in-frame clones and misses some; the assay was immunoSEQ multiplex PCR. Of 40,000 to 45,000 clones listed, roughly 90% were seen once; the top ten hold around 12%. The sample taken for sequencing was peripheral blood. These receptors all stem from a human donor in a cohort sampled during active COVID-19. Each CDR3 is given without its conserved first and last residue. The D gene is left open where the match is weak.

D gene: NA
J gene: TRBJ2-2
V gene: TRBV7-8
CDR3 protein: ASTPTGEELNTGELF

D gene: TRBD1
J gene: TRBJ2-6
V gene: TRBV5-1
CDR3 protein: ASSGMTGGSGANVLT

D gene: TRBD2
J gene: TRBJ2-1
V gene: TRBV15
CDR3 protein: ATSRERREVEQF

D gene: NA
J gene: TRBJ1-4
V gene: TRBV2
CDR3 protein: ASSEGGVGLNEKLF

D gene: NA
J gene: TRBJ2-1
V gene: TRBV9
CDR3 protein: ASSVEHRANNEQF

D gene: TRBD1
J gene: TRBJ1-5
V gene: TRBV10-3
CDR3 protein: AISATGGFNQPQH

D gene: NA
J gene: TRBJ1-1
V gene: TRBV18
CDR3 protein: ASSPASSGALNTEAF

D gene: TRBD1
J gene: TRBJ1-1
V gene: TRBV19
CDR3 protein: ASSTDRVVSTEAF

D gene: NA
J gene: TRBJ2-5
V gene: TRBV6-2/TRBV6-3
CDR3 protein: ASSSSGSGETQY

D gene: NA
J gene: TRBJ2-5
V gene: TRBV7-6
CDR3 protein: ASSLVGGGMGETQY

D gene: NA
J gene: TRBJ2-5
V gene: TRBV7-7
CDR3 protein: ASSLAGRRQETQY

D gene: NA
J gene: TRBJ2-5
V gene: TRBV6-2/TRBV6-3
CDR3 protein: ASSLVQGGRTQY

D gene: NA
J gene: TRBJ1-2
V gene: TRBV5-6
CDR3 protein: ASSLSGQTYGYT

D gene: NA
J gene: TRBJ2-2
V gene: TRBV27
CDR3 protein: ASSLPAETGELF

D gene: TRBD1
J gene: TRBJ2-3
V gene: TRBV5-8
CDR3 protein: ASSSGQGLTDTQY

D gene: TRBD1
J gene: TRBJ2-4
V gene: TRBV11-2
CDR3 protein: ASSTKTGSGGIQY

D gene: TRBD1
J gene: TRBJ1-5
V gene: TRBV6-2/TRBV6-3
CDR3 protein: ASSWTGGSQPQH

D gene: TRBD2
J gene: TRBJ2-5
V gene: TRBV7-2
CDR3 protein: ASSSGLGYQETQY

D gene: TRBD2
J gene: TRBJ2-7
V gene: TRBV5-6
CDR3 protein: ASSLGGLADTEQY

D gene: NA
J gene: TRBJ2-1
V gene: TRBV5-1
CDR3 protein: ASSLKGWSYNEQF

D gene: NA
J gene: TRBJ1-1
V gene: TRBV21-1
CDR3 protein: ANYGTQNTEAF

D gene: TRBD1
J gene: TRBJ1-3
V gene: TRBV7-2
CDR3 protein: ASSFLPGQPSPRDTIY

D gene: TRBD2
J gene: TRBJ2-3
V gene: TRBV19
CDR3 protein: ASSTPGRLAGLLSSTDTQY

D gene: NA
J gene: TRBJ2-7
V gene: TRBV3-1/TRBV3-2
CDR3 protein: ASSQAGVREQY

D gene: TRBD1
J gene: TRBJ1-5
V gene: TRBV5-5
CDR3 protein: ASSFRAGQGNQPQH

D gene: TRBD1
J gene: TRBJ1-1
V gene: TRBV18
CDR3 protein: ASSELGQVRAEAF

D gene: NA
J gene: TRBJ2-2
V gene: TRBV2
CDR3 protein: ASSKRAGQTGELF

D gene: TRBD1
J gene: TRBJ1-1
V gene: TRBV7-9
CDR3 protein: ASSSIPGTGENTEAF

D gene: TRBD1
J gene: TRBJ1-6
V gene: TRBV6-6
CDR3 protein: ASTPPGAGGNSPLH

D gene: NA
J gene: TRBJ1-1
V gene: TRBV7-9
CDR3 protein: ASSLLVHSENTEAF

D gene: NA
J gene: TRBJ2-2
V gene: TRBV27
CDR3 protein: ASSSTNTGELF

D gene: NA
J gene: TRBJ2-1
V gene: TRBV24-1
CDR3 protein: ATSDSPGLVQF

D gene: NA
J gene: TRBJ2-3
V gene: TRBV11-2
CDR3 protein: ASSQLTDTQY

D gene: NA
J gene: TRBJ2-2
V gene: TRBV7-2
CDR3 protein: ASSSGLRASGELF

D gene: TRBD2
J gene: TRBJ2-7
V gene: TRBV19
CDR3 protein: ASALAGPPRRQY

D gene: NA
J gene: TRBJ2-7
V gene: TRBV7-2
CDR3 protein: ASSLSGTPTYEQY

D gene: TRBD2
J gene: TRBJ2-1
V gene: TRBV4-3
CDR3 protein: ASRRTSSGWGSEQF

D gene: NA
J gene: TRBJ2-3
V gene: TRBV12-3/TRBV12-4
CDR3 protein: ASSFYLADTQY

D gene: TRBD1
J gene: TRBJ2-2
V gene: TRBV10-3
CDR3 protein: AISGGQGMTGELF

D gene: TRBD1
J gene: TRBJ2-1
V gene: TRBV7-6
CDR3 protein: ASSGGQGLWASGYNEQF

D gene: NA
J gene: TRBJ2-1
V gene: TRBV20-1
CDR3 protein: SALANEQF

D gene: TRBD1
J gene: TRBJ1-4
V gene: TRBV5-1
CDR3 protein: ASSLGQAATNEKLF